What follows are 24 T cell receptor beta chains derived from one specimen sequenced in a study of blood T cell repertoires in COVID-19. TCRdb's table, derived via immunoSEQ multiplex PCR, lists solely in-frame clones and lacks some. The sample yields about 65,000 clones, 80% to 95% seen once. The source material was peripheral blood. The receptors were sampled from an older man with active COVID-19.

The rearrangement links TRBV19 to TRBJ1-1; no clear D. From germline, CDR1 is LNHDA and CDR2 SQIVND (reference sequence). The CDR3 spans 14 residues. V lost 3 bases, J lost 0 bases, and 8 bases lay in between. CDR3 DNA: TGTGCCAGTAGTATGAGGGCCCTGAACACTGAAGCTTTCTTT. Protein sequence: CASSMRALNTEAFF.

The chain employs TRBV12-3 or TRBV12-4 and TRBJ1-5; D gene uncertain. Trimming shortened V by 8 bases and J by 1 base, and 6 bases separated the two germline ends. The CDR3 has 12 residues. CDR3 nucleotides: TGTGCCAGCCGCGAGAGCAATCAGCCCCAGCATTTT. Translation: CASRESNQPQHF.

The V gene is TRBV2, the J gene TRBJ1-6; TRBD1 is a possible D gene (5 bases). The V gene's germline CDR1 is SNHLY and CDR2 FYNNEI. The CDR3 is made up of 14 amino acids. V dropped 6 bases and J dropped 7 bases, with 13 bases sitting between them. CDR3 sequence: CASRVQGRNSPLHF. The DNA for the CDR3 is TGTGCCAGCAGAGTCCAGGGTCGGAATTCACCCCTCCACTTT.

The gene calls are TRBV27 and TRBJ1-1; D unresolved. Germline values: CDR1 MNHEY, CDR2 SMNVEV (reference sequence). V shed 6 bases and J shed 0 bases, with 8 bases lying between them. The CDR3 runs 13 residues. CDR3 amino acids: CASSQTVNTEAFF. The CDR3 DNA sequence: TGTGCCAGCAGCCAAACAGTGAACACTGAAGCTTTCTTT.

The chain links TRBV10-3 to TRBJ1-6; 7 positions match TRBD1. V lost 7 bases to trimming and J lost 10 bases; unmatched junction nucleotides: 7. There are 13 residues in the CDR3. Germline V gene lookup returns CDR1 ENHRY and CDR2 SYGVKD. CDR3 DNA sequence: TGTGCCATCAACCGGGACAGCGTCTCACCCCTCCACTTT. Translated, it gives CAINRDSVSPLHF.

As DNA, the CDR3 is TGTGCCAGCAGCCCCCGGACAGGGGGCAATGAGCAGTTCTTC. Amino acid sequence: CASSPRTGGNEQFF. This chain joins TRBV7-9 and TRBJ2-1; 10 bases fit TRBD1. Germline trimming cut 5 bases from V and 6 bases from J; bases unmatched to any gene: 4. The CDR3 is 14 amino acids. Germline CDR1 is SEHNR and CDR2 is FQNEAQ (reference sequence). The full variable domain, completed using reference TRBV7-9 and TRBJ2-1, is DTGVSQNPRHKITKRGQNVTFRCDPISEHNRLYWYRQTLGQGPEFLTYFQNEAQLEKSRLLSDRFSAERPKGSFSTLEIQRTEQGDSAMYLCASSPRTGGNEQFFGPGTRLTVL.

The V and J genes are TRBV11-3 and TRBJ2-1, with 7 bases that match TRBD1. The V segment lost 3 bases and the J segment 0 bases; nucleotides outside the gene matches: 8. The CDR3 is made up of 17 amino acids. CDR1 is SGHNT and CDR2 is YENEEA in the germline V gene. CDR3 protein: CASSLRSQGVSYNEQFF. The CDR3 bases are TGTGCCAGCAGCTTGAGGAGCCAGGGGGTCTCCTACAATGAGCAGTTCTTC.

The J gene is TRBJ1-1, the V gene TRBV2, with 7 bases lining up with TRBD1. The V gene end was trimmed by 6 bases and the J gene end by 10 bases; junction bases not matched to a gene: 8. The CDR3 contains 12 residues. Looked up from germline, CDR1 is SNHLY and CDR2 is FYNNEI. The CDR3 region is CASRPTGDRAFF. The DNA of the CDR3 is TGTGCCAGCAGACCAACAGGGGACCGAGCTTTCTTT.

The chain joins TRBV23-1 to TRBJ1-4; TRBD1 agrees at 9 bases. TRBV23-1 is designated an ORF whose function remains uncertain. With V trimmed by 7 bases and J by 7 bases, 7 bases remained unmatched. The CDR3 sequence is 14 residues long. The CDR3 reads CASKADRGSEKLFF. CDR3 coding DNA: TGCGCCAGCAAGGCGGACAGGGGCAGTGAAAAACTGTTTTTT.

This clone was found a few times. This chain connects TRBV5-1 to TRBJ2-7; D might be TRBD1 (6 bases). Germline V CDR1 and CDR2: SGHRS, YFSETQ. Trimming left V 3 bases short and J 9 bases short, with 13 bases between. The CDR3 loop spans 12 amino acids. The CDR3: CASSSDSLRQYF. The CDR3 DNA follows: TGCGCCAGCAGCTCGGACAGTCTCCGGCAGTACTTC.

The genes are TRBV11-3 and TRBJ2-7; 10 nucleotides agree with TRBD1. Trimming at V came to 5 bases and at J to 6 bases, leaving 7 bases not matched to a gene. CDR1 is SGHNT, CDR2 YENEEA, per germline. The CDR3 spans 14 residues. CDR3 residues: CASSRDRGQGEQYF. The DNA for the CDR3 is TGTGCCAGCAGCCGGGACAGGGGTCAGGGCGAGCAGTACTTC.

The chain combines TRBV5-6 with TRBJ2-7; tentative D call: TRBD1 (6 bases). This CDR3 is built from 16 residues. V lost 1 base to trimming and J lost 4 bases, with 18 bases between them. Germline V CDR1 and CDR2: SGHDT, YYEEEE. The CDR3 DNA follows: TGTGCCAGCAGCTTGTGGTCGGGGACATTCCTATACGAGCAGTACGTC. Translated: CASSLWSGTFLYEQYV.

V is TRBV7-8 and J is TRBJ1-3, with a possible D match to TRBD1 (5 bases). Germline CDR1 is SGHVS and CDR2 is FQNEAQ. The CDR3 sequence is 16 residues long. Trimming cost V 5 bases and J 0 bases, with 14 bases left between them. The CDR3 nucleotides read TGTGCCAGCAGCCTTTACAGGCCAGACTCTGGAAACACCATATATTTT. Protein sequence: CASSLYRPDSGNTIYF.

J is TRBJ1-1 and V is TRBV11-2, with 7 bases identical to TRBD1. V lost 8 bases and J lost 0; bases outside the gene matches: 9. The CDR3 extends over 15 amino acids. Germline values: CDR1 SGHAT, CDR2 FQNNGV. The CDR3 DNA reads TGTGCCAGCGGCAGGGCCAGGGGGATGAACACTGAAGCTTTCTTT. This sequence encodes CASGRARGMNTEAFF.

The genes are TRBV11-2 and TRBJ1-2; 9 nucleotides align to TRBD1. The V gene's germline CDR1 is SGHAT and CDR2 FQNNGV. The CDR3 has 16 amino acids. Trimming cost V 5 bases and J 3 bases; bases outside gene matches: 10. The CDR3 here is CASSPPGGQGHYGYTF. The DNA of the CDR3 is TGTGCCAGCAGCCCCCCCGGGGGACAGGGACACTATGGCTACACCTTC.

This clone was recorded only once. This chain connects TRBV3-1 (or the pseudogene TRBV3-2) to TRBJ1-5; 8 bases are a match to TRBD1. Germline V gene lookup returns CDR1 LGHDT and CDR2 YNNKEL (reference sequence). CDR3 size: 17 residues. V shed 5 bases and J 4 bases; nucleotides not matched to a gene: 13. The CDR3 region is CASSFRTGMPSNQPQHF. CDR3 bases: TGTGCCAGCAGCTTTAGGACAGGGATGCCCTCAAATCAGCCCCAGCATTTT.

V is TRBV2 and J is TRBJ2-1; perhaps TRBD2 as D (10 bases). Germline loops: CDR1 SNHLY, CDR2 FYNNEI. CDR3 length: 19 amino acids. V lost 5 bases and J 9 bases, leaving 32 bases between the germline ends. The CDR3 region has the DNA TGTGCCAGCAGTTTTCCCGGGACAGGGTCTCCTAGCGGGGGATCTGAGCAGTTCTTC. Amino acid sequence: CASSFPGTGSPSGGSEQFF. Complete variable domain (other parts from reference TRBV2 and TRBJ2-1): EPEVTQTPSHQVTQMGQEVILRCVPISNHLYFYWYRQILGQKVEFLVSFYNNEISEKSEIFDDQFSVERPDGSNFTLKIRSTKLEDSAMYFCASSFPGTGSPSGGSEQFFGPGTRLTVL.

This clone was detected once. The J gene is TRBJ2-2, the V gene TRBV6-4; D is perhaps TRBD1 (6 bases). V gave up 9 bases and J gave up 0 bases, with 11 bases separating them. The germline CDR1 and CDR2 sequences are MRHNA and SNTAGT. This CDR3 comprises 14 residues. The CDR3 protein is CASKDRPNTGELFF. CDR3 nucleotides: TGTGCCAGTAAGGACAGACCGAACACCGGGGAGCTGTTTTTT.

This chain links TRBV6-1 with TRBJ1-2; a weak D match, TRBD1 (6 bases). CDR1 and CDR2 from the germline V gene are MNHNS and SASEGT. Trimming cost V 3 bases and J 6 bases, with 11 bases left between them. The CDR3 has 13 residues. CDR3 nucleotides: TGTGCCAGCAGTGACAGGGGTTTCCATGGCTACACCTTC. The encoded protein is CASSDRGFHGYTF.

The genes are TRBV7-8 and TRBJ1-5, with TRBD1 matching over 10 bases. The CDR3 is made up of 15 amino acids. From germline, CDR1 is SGHVS and CDR2 FQNEAQ. After removal of 7 bases from V and 6 bases from J, the junction contained 9 bases not matched to a gene. The CDR3 DNA is TGTGCCAGCACCATAGGAGGGACAGGGGCTCAGCCCCAGCATTTT. Translated, it gives CASTIGGTGAQPQHF.

The chain recombines TRBV4-3 with TRBJ2-2; 8 bases agree with TRBD2. Germline V gene lookup returns CDR1 LGHNA and CDR2 YSLEER. The CDR3 loop spans 15 amino acids. Unmatched junction bases numbered 4, after V lost 1 base and J lost 6 bases. CDR3: CASSQGLAPAGELFF. In DNA form, the CDR3 reads TGCGCCAGCAGCCAAGGACTAGCGCCTGCCGGGGAGCTGTTTTTT.

This clone showed up just a few times. The chain carries TRBV7-9 and TRBJ2-3, with unresolved D. V lost 4 bases and J 2 bases, leaving 4 bases between the germline ends. This CDR3 has 12 residues. Germline-derived CDR1 and CDR2 are SEHNR and FQNEAQ (reference sequence). This CDR3 is CASSSNTDTQYF. The CDR3 DNA reads TGTGCCAGCAGCTCAAACACAGATACGCAGTATTTT.

The chain is built from TRBV5-6 and TRBJ2-1, with 8 bases aligning to TRBD2. CDR1 is SGHDT, CDR2 YYEEEE, per germline. This CDR3 has 16 amino acids. V trimming: 0 bases; J trimming: 2 bases; junction bases outside the gene matches: 4. DNA of the CDR3: TGTGCCAGCAGCTTGGACCGAGCGGGGGCCTACAATGAGCAGTTCTTC. Protein product: CASSLDRAGAYNEQFF. Based on the CDR3 plus reference TRBV5-6 and TRBJ2-1, the full variable domain is DAGVTQSPTHLIKTRGQQVTLRCSPKSGHDTVSWYQQALGQGPQFIFQYYEEEERQRGNFPDRFSGHQFPNYSSELNVNALLLGDSALYLCASSLDRAGAYNEQFFGPGTRLTVL.

This chain connects TRBV10-1 to TRBJ2-1, with TRBD2 matching 10 bases. This CDR3 spans 22 amino acids. Germline loops: CDR1 WNHNN, CDR2 SYGVQD (reference sequence). With 2 bases clipped from V and 2 bases from J, the junction kept 21 bases outside the gene matches. The CDR3 nucleotides read TGCGCCAGCAGTGAGAAAAGCGGGGGGGCCGTCTGTTGCCCCCAAACCTACAATGAGCAGTTCTTC. It specifies CASSEKSGGAVCCPQTYNEQFF.